Detailed here is one T cell receptor (beta chain). Germline values: CDR1 SGHNT, CDR2 YYREEE (reference sequence). V gave up 4 bases and J gave up 0 bases, with 14 bases separating them. The CDR3 is made up of 15 amino acids. The authors' processing: How many nucleated cells were present was estimated from reference gene primer amplification. Assay: immunoSEQ multiplex PCR; the TCRdb copy retains only in-frame clones and omits some. Clone size and the V and J calls come from that table; the DNA yielded D and trimming. The data show more than 200,000 clones, with roughly 86% seen just once and around 1.6% held by the top ten. The sample belongs to a study of blood T cell repertoires in COVID-19.

This TCR was sampled from a woman aged 50 to 60 who had recovered from COVID-19. What was sequenced was PBMCs or T cells enriched from blood (not recorded which). The rearrangement links TRBV5-4 to TRBJ2-7; D is perhaps TRBD1 (6 bases). Written as DNA, the CDR3 is TGTGCCAGCAGCCTGGGACACCAAAACTCCTACGAGCAGTACTTC. This translates into CASSLGHQNSYEQYF.